This T cell receptor beta chain was identified in a study of blood T cell repertoires in COVID-19. Turning to the study itself: COVID-19 samples, acute and convalescent, were from the United States, Italy and Spain. Sample material is recorded as cDNA or gDNA derived from T cells, B-cell-depleted T cells, or PBMCs.

Per the study methods: Scientists estimated how many nucleated cells there were by amplifying reference gene primers. Repertoires were generated with immunoSEQ multiplex PCR, while TCRdb's copy carries only in-frame clones and drops some. V and J calls and clone size are those listed in that table; D and trimming were worked out from the DNA. The sample lists around 260,000 clones; approximately 86% were seen once. The germline V and J ends were trimmed by 8 bases and 1 base, with 14 bases remaining between them. The CDR3 totals 14 residues. Germline V gene data show CDR1 as LNHDA and CDR2 as SQIVND (reference sequence).

This TCR derives from a man aged 25-45 years with active or convalescent COVID-19. Sequencing used peripheral blood. V gene TRBV19 combines with J gene TRBJ1-2; D perhaps matches TRBD1 (6 bases). For the CDR3, the DNA is TGTGCCAGTGGGGAACAGGGTTATAACTATGGCTACACCTTC. Encoded protein: CASGEQGYNYGYTF. Full variable domain (outside the CDR3, taken from reference TRBV19 and TRBJ1-2): DGGITQSPKYLFRKEGQNVTLSCEQNLNHDAMYWYRQDPGQGLRLIYYSQIVNDFQKGDIAEGYSVSREKKESFPLTVTSAQKNPTAFYLCASGEQGYNYGYTFGSGTRLTVV.